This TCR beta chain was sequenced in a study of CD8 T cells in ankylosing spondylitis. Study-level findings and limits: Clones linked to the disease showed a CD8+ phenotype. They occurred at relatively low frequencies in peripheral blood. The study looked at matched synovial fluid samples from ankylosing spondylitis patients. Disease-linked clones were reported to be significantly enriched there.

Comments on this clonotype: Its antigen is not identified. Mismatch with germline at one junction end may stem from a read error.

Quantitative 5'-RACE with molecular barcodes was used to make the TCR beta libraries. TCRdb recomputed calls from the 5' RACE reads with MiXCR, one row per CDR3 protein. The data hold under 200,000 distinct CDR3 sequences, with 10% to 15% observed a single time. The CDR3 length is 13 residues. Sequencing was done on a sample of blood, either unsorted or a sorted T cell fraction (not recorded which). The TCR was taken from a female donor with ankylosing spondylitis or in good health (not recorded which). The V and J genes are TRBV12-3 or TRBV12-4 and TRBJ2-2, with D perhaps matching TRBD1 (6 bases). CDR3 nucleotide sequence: TGTGTCAGCAGCACGCGACAGGTGGAGGAGCTGTTTTTT. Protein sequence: CVSSTRQVEELFF.